Listed below are T cell receptor beta chains from one sample, sequenced in a study of molecular identifiers for immune sequencing clone quantification. TCRdb passed the PCR reads through MiXCR, listing each CDR3 protein once. Among about half a million distinct CDR3 sequences listed, about 20% were seen once. The specimen was naive CD8+ T cells from blood, with Jurkat cell RNA spiked in. These receptor sequences come from a human donor in good health. Some libraries in this study had Jurkat cell RNA spiked in. The CDR3 runs from the conserved cysteine through the conserved F or W. The D gene is left open where the match is weak. Clone size is shown for a subset of rows, as once, few, many or a class of expanded clone.

>TRBJ2-1|TRBV28|many|NA
TGTGCCAGCAGTTCCAGACTAGTTCCCAAAGAGCAGTTCTTC
CASSSRLVPKEQFF
>TRBJ2-3|TRBV7-6|many|NA
TGTGCCAGCAGCTCGATGCGGGGCCTTATGGGCACAGATACGCAGTATTTT
CASSSMRGLMGTDTQYF
>TRBJ1-5|TRBV21-1|NA|NA
TGTGCCAGCAGCAAAAGGGGATTGAATAGCAATCAGCCCCAGCATTTT
CASSKRGLNSNQPQHF
>TRBJ2-6|TRBV12-3/TRBV12-4|NA|NA
TGTGCCAGCAGTGGTATACAGGGTTCTGGGGCCAACGTCCTGACTTTC
CASSGIQGSGANVLTF
>TRBJ1-1|TRBV5-5|many|NA
TGTGCCAGCAGCTTATGGGGGCTGGGGACTGAAGCTTTCTTT
CASSLWGLGTEAFF
>TRBJ1-1|TRBV12-3/TRBV12-4|many|NA
TGTGCCAGCAGTTTATTTAGACAGGTCGGTCGAGCTTTCTTT
CASSLFRQVGRAFF
>TRBJ2-7|TRBV5-6|NA|NA
TGTGCCAGCAGCTTTCCGGGACTCGCCTCCCTCGAGCAGTACTTC
CASSFPGLASLEQYF
>TRBJ2-7|TRBV29-1|many|TRBD1
TGCAGCGTCCTGACAGGGGAAGGAGACGAGCAGTACTTC
CSVLTGEGDEQYF
>TRBJ2-3|TRBV6-2/TRBV6-3|NA|TRBD2
TGTGCCAGCAGACCTCTAGCGGGGGCGCACACAGATACGCAGTATTTT
CASRPLAGAHTDTQYF
>TRBJ2-3|TRBV7-9|many|TRBD2
TGTGCCAGCAGCCCCCGGACTAGCGGGAGTGTTACGCAGTATTTT
CASSPRTSGSVTQYF
>TRBJ1-1|TRBV29-1|many|NA
TGCAGCGGCAGGGATACTGAAGCTTTCTTT
CSGRDTEAFF
>TRBJ2-7|TRBV6-5|NA|TRBD1
TGTGCCAGCAGTTTACCGGACAGGGTCTACGAGCAGTACTTC
CASSLPDRVYEQYF
>TRBJ2-5|TRBV4-2|many|NA
TGTGCCAGCAGTAACAGGGAAGAGACCCAGTACTTC
CASSNREETQYF
>TRBJ2-7|TRBV6-2/TRBV6-3|once|NA
TGTGCCAGCAGTTCTCCTCTACATAAATCCTACGAGCAGTACTTC
CASSSPLHKSYEQYF
>TRBJ2-5|TRBV20-1|NA|NA
TGCAGTGCTAGAGAACCAGGACTTCATATTCAAGAGACCCAGTACTTC
CSAREPGLHIQETQYF
>TRBJ2-1|TRBV15|NA|NA
TGTGCCACCAGCAGAGGCCACGACTTTTCCCGCTACAATGAGCAGTTCTTC
CATSRGHDFSRYNEQFF
>TRBJ2-3|TRBV28|many|NA
TGTGCCAGCAGTTTTTCCGTTCGGGGGTCCGATACGCAGTATTTT
CASSFSVRGSDTQYF
>TRBJ2-7|TRBV7-8|NA|NA
TGTGCCAGCAGCCCACGATGGACTGAGGGCATACGTGAGCAGTACTTC
CASSPRWTEGIREQYF
>TRBJ1-5|TRBV19|few|TRBD1
TGTGCCAGTAGGATGACAGGGAGGAGCAATCAGCCCCAGCATTTT
CASRMTGRSNQPQHF
>TRBJ1-2|TRBV9|many|NA
TGTGCCAGCAGCGTAGAGGGGAGCGCTTGGGGGAACTATGGCTACACCTTC
CASSVEGSAWGNYGYTF
>TRBJ1-6|TRBV2|many|NA
TGTGCCAGCAGGGTCAGGGACTCACCCCTCCACTTT
CASRVRDSPLHF
>TRBJ1-6|TRBV4-1|few|NA
TGCGCCAGCAGCCAAGGGGTGGACCGGGGCTCCTATAATTCACCCCTCCACTTT
CASSQGVDRGSYNSPLHF
>TRBJ2-4|TRBV11-2|many|TRBD1
TGTGCCAGCAGCGGGAGACCGGGACAGGTTATGGAAAACATTCAGTACTTC
CASSGRPGQVMENIQYF
>TRBJ1-1|TRBV5-8|few|NA
TGTGCCAGCAGCTTGTCTCTTTCGGGGGGCACTGAAGCTTTCTTT
CASSLSLSGGTEAFF
>TRBJ1-3|TRBV11-2|few|NA
TGTGCCAGCAGCCCAGACAGCATAATCTCTGGAAACACCATATATTTT
CASSPDSIISGNTIYF
>TRBJ2-3|TRBV7-2|few|NA
TGTGCCAGCAGACTACTAAATACCGCAACCCCCACAGATACGCAGTATTTT
CASRLLNTATPTDTQYF
>TRBJ2-3|TRBV3-1|NA|NA
TGTGCCAGCAGCCAATGGGACCAGAGCACAGATACGCAGTATTTT
CASSQWDQSTDTQYF
>TRBJ1-1|TRBV20-1|many|TRBD1
TGCAGTGCCCCCCCGGGACAGGGCTCCACTGAAGCTTTCTTT
CSAPPGQGSTEAFF
>TRBJ2-7|TRBV4-1|NA|NA
TGCGCCAGCAGCCAAGACTCTAGCGTCTCCTACGAGCAGTACTTC
CASSQDSSVSYEQYF